This passage covers 23 T cell receptor beta chains from one sample sequenced in a study of brain T cells in children with intractable seizures. Only in-frame clones appear in the TCRdb table, and some are missing; sequencing was by immunoSEQ multiplex PCR. The sample holds about 80,000 clones, around nine tenths seen once. Sample: peripheral blood, taken at surgery. The receptors derive from a girl aged 2 to 9 with Rasmussen encephalitis and intractable seizures.

This sequence joins TRBV3-1 (or the pseudogene TRBV3-2) and TRBJ2-1; a weak D match, TRBD1 (7 bases). Trimming took off 4 bases at V and 8 bases at J, with 24 bases between the two ends. Looked up from germline, CDR1 is LGHDT and CDR2 is YNNKEL (reference sequence). This CDR3 is built from 17 residues. The CDR3 loop is CASSPGGWREAIDEQFF. CDR3 DNA sequence: TGTGCCAGCAGCCCAGGGGGGTGGAGGGAGGCTATCGATGAGCAGTTCTTC.

This clone was picked up one time. V and J are TRBV6-6 and TRBJ1-3; D not certain. This CDR3 region has 14 residues. Trimming pared 5 bases from V and 0 bases from J, leaving 8 bases between. Germline V gene sequence: CDR1 MNHNY, CDR2 SVGAGI (reference sequence). The CDR3: CASSRDLSGNTIYF. CDR3 bases: TGTGCCAGCAGTCGAGACCTCTCTGGAAACACCATATATTTT.

The chain uses TRBV27 and TRBJ1-6; D gene uncertain. V was cut by 4 bases and J by 7 bases, with 23 bases left in between. Germline V gene sequence: CDR1 MNHEY, CDR2 SMNVEV (reference sequence). The CDR3 has 18 amino acids. CDR3 residues: CASSYQFSLNPMNSPLHF. The CDR3, as DNA: TGTGCCAGCAGTTACCAGTTTTCTCTAAATCCCATGAATTCACCCCTCCACTTT.

CDR3 bases: TGTGCCAGCAGCTTGGCCCTTGGGAACACTGAAGCTTTCTTT. Encoded protein: CASSLALGNTEAFF. This chain connects TRBV7-2 to TRBJ1-1, with D hard to call. V lost 3 bases and J 1 base, leaving 9 bases between the germline ends. This CDR3 is built from 14 residues. Per germline, CDR1 SGHTA and CDR2 FQGNSA.

The chain is built from TRBV29-1 and TRBJ2-2; the D is unclear. The ends were cut back, 5 bases at V and 4 bases at J, with 5 bases in the middle. The CDR3 covers 11 residues. Germline V CDR1 and CDR2: SQVTM, ANQGSEA. The CDR3 sequence is CSVTLTGELFF. Here the CDR3 DNA reads TGCAGCGTTACTCTCACCGGGGAGCTGTTTTTT.

The V gene is TRBV20-1, the J gene TRBJ2-3; 10 nucleotides agree with TRBD2. V was pared by 3 bases and J by 5 bases, with 5 bases of the junction left unmatched. CDR1 is DFQATT, CDR2 SNEGSKA, per germline (reference sequence). The CDR3 consists of 14 residues. The CDR3 loop is CSASPSGRQDTQYF. For the CDR3, the DNA is TGCAGTGCTAGTCCTAGCGGGAGACAAGATACGCAGTATTTT.

This clone has only a few counts. The chain is built from TRBV4-1 and TRBJ1-1; no reliable D call. The CDR3 contains 14 residues. CDR1 MGHRA and CDR2 YSYEKL come from the germline V gene. Trimming stripped 3 bases from V and 3 bases from J, with 11 bases between. DNA of the CDR3: TGCGCCAGCAGCCAGGACCCCGGTGACACTGAAGCTTTCTTT. As protein: CASSQDPGDTEAFF.

This sequence joins TRBV5-1 and TRBJ2-5; D might be TRBD2 (6 bases). V was pared by 4 bases and J by 5 bases, with 18 bases between. The CDR3 runs to 15 residues. Germline V lookup: CDR1 SGHRS, CDR2 YFSETQ. The CDR3 protein is CASSPPIGGDETQYF. DNA of the CDR3: TGCGCCAGCAGCCCCCCCATCGGGGGAGATGAGACCCAGTACTTC.

V and J are TRBV28 and TRBJ1-5, with a tentative D call TRBD1 (5 bases). This CDR3 is 16 amino acids long. V was clipped by 6 bases and J by 1 base, with 16 bases between them. CDR1 and CDR2 (germline): MDHEN, SYDVKM. For the CDR3, the DNA is TGTGCCAGCAGCCTCACGCGGGGGGGAAGCAATCAGCCCCAGCATTTT. It is translated as CASSLTRGGSNQPQHF.

This sequence joins TRBV2 and TRBJ2-3; unclear D gene. The CDR3 has 12 residues. From germline, CDR1 is SNHLY and CDR2 FYNNEI. The ends were cut back, 6 bases at V and 1 base at J, with 5 bases in the middle. CDR3 sequence reads: CASSTGTDTQYF. The CDR3 coding sequence is TGTGCCAGCAGCACCGGCACAGATACGCAGTATTTT.

This chain connects TRBV19 to TRBJ1-1; the D is unclear. The CDR3 is 12 residues long. V lost 7 bases and J 1 base, leaving 7 bases between the germline ends. Germline-derived CDR1 and CDR2 are LNHDA and SQIVND (reference sequence). The chain's CDR3 is CASKAKNTEAFF. In DNA form, the CDR3 reads TGTGCCAGTAAGGCCAAGAACACTGAAGCTTTCTTT.

The chain employs TRBV29-1 and TRBJ1-1; D perhaps matches TRBD1 (6 bases). With 3 bases removed from V and 5 bases from J, the gap between germline ends came to 13 bases. The CDR3 has 13 residues. Germline V gives CDR1 SQVTM, CDR2 ANQGSEA. The CDR3: CSVDSRGLTEAFF. DNA for the CDR3: TGCAGCGTTGATTCCAGGGGATTGACTGAAGCTTTCTTT.

The chain employs TRBV19 and TRBJ1-1; 7 nucleotides align to TRBD1. This CDR3 has 15 residues. Trimming at V came to 4 bases and at J to 7 bases, leaving 12 bases not matched to a gene. Germline V CDR1 and CDR2: LNHDA, SQIVND (reference sequence). The CDR3 region is CASSTLTGMGNEAFF. The CDR3 DNA is TGTGCCAGTAGTACCTTGACAGGGATGGGTAATGAAGCTTTCTTT.

The rearrangement uses TRBV9 and TRBJ1-5; possibly TRBD1 for D (5 bases). The CDR3 extends over 15 amino acids. Germline V lookup: CDR1 SGDLS, CDR2 YYNGEE. The ends were cut back, 4 bases at V and 2 bases at J, with 13 bases in the middle. This CDR3 is CASSRDFGGNQPQHF. As DNA, the CDR3 is TGTGCCAGCAGCCGGGACTTTGGGGGCAATCAGCCCCAGCATTTT.

The chain couples TRBV12-3 or TRBV12-4 to TRBJ2-3, with D tentatively TRBD1 or TRBD2 (6 bases each). The CDR3 extends over 12 amino acids. V lost 3 bases and J lost 14, with 15 bases in between. CDR3 protein: CASSFSNREVYF. For the CDR3, the DNA is TGTGCCAGCAGTTTTTCGAACAGGGAGGTGTATTTT.

This chain uses TRBV4-2 with TRBJ2-3; TRBD2 matches at 9 bases. The CDR3 has 14 amino acids. Trimming at V came to 3 bases and at J to 6 bases, leaving 4 bases not matched to a gene. CDR1 is LGHNA, CDR2 YNFKEQ, per germline. The CDR3 DNA is TGTGCCAGCAGCCACCGACTAGCGGTGGATACGCAGTATTTT. It specifies CASSHRLAVDTQYF.

This chain links TRBV19 with TRBJ1-2; 9 positions match TRBD1. Per germline, CDR1 LNHDA and CDR2 SQIVND (reference sequence). The CDR3 loop spans 12 amino acids. The V and J ends lost 4 bases and 8 bases, in that order; junction bases with no gene match: 2. As DNA, the CDR3 is TGTGCCAGTAGTAGACAGGGGGGCGGCTACACCTTC. This encodes CASSRQGGGYTF.

The V and J genes are TRBV30 and TRBJ1-5; D is perhaps TRBD1 (6 bases). This CDR3 spans 15 amino acids. Germline CDR1 is GTSNPN and CDR2 is SVGIG (reference sequence). V dropped 2 bases and J dropped 2 bases, with 13 bases sitting between them. CDR3 sequence: CAWSREQGGNQPQHF. Here the CDR3 DNA reads TGTGCCTGGAGTCGTGAACAGGGTGGCAATCAGCCCCAGCATTTT.

The sample holds one count of this clone. The chain joins TRBV2 to TRBJ2-7; 11 nucleotides match TRBD1. The J segment lost 5 bases and the V segment lost 8 bases, leaving 8 bases of the junction unmatched. The CDR3 contains 14 residues. Looked up from germline, CDR1 is SNHLY and CDR2 is FYNNEI. In DNA, the CDR3 is TGTGCCAGCTCCCGGGACAGGGGGACCGACGAGCAGTACTTC. Translation: CASSRDRGTDEQYF.

The chain's CDR3 is CSGGGTLNTEAFF. The CDR3 DNA is TGCAGCGGTGGTGGCACCCTGAACACTGAAGCTTTCTTT. The rearrangement uses TRBV29-1 and TRBJ1-1, with D unclear. The germline V and J ends were trimmed by 7 bases and 0 bases, with 12 bases remaining between them. The CDR3 is 13 amino acids. CDR1 is SQVTM, CDR2 ANQGSEA, per germline.

The chain joins TRBV7-2 to TRBJ2-3; 8 nucleotides agree with TRBD2. In germline, CDR1 is SGHTA, CDR2 FQGNSA. Trimming cost V 3 bases and J 4 bases; bases outside gene matches: 9. This CDR3 spans 16 amino acids. The CDR3 loop reads CASSLPSGSGADTQYF. CDR3 nucleotides: TGTGCCAGCAGCTTGCCCAGCGGGAGTGGTGCAGATACGCAGTATTTT.

This chain uses TRBV14 with TRBJ2-1; 12 bases fit TRBD2. CDR1 is SGHDN, CDR2 FVKESK, per germline. The length of the CDR3 is 17 residues. V dropped 4 bases and J dropped 7; count of bases not matched to a gene: 11. CDR3 region: CASSRRLAGEGRNEQFF. The CDR3 coding sequence is TGTGCCAGCAGCCGCCGACTAGCGGGAGAGGGTCGGAATGAGCAGTTCTTC.

The chain carries TRBV18 and TRBJ2-3, with 8 positions matching TRBD2. There are 15 residues in the CDR3. Trimming at V came to 1 base and at J to 6 bases, leaving 6 bases not matched to a gene. Germline CDR1 reads KGHSH; CDR2 reads LQKENI. The CDR3 spells CASSPRGTSLDTQYF. The CDR3 nucleotides are TGTGCCAGCTCACCACGCGGGACTAGTTTGGATACGCAGTATTTT. Full variable domain (remainder filled in from reference TRBV18 and TRBJ2-3): NAGVMQNPRHLVRRRGQEARLRCSPMKGHSHVYWYRQLPEEGLKFMVYLQKENIIDESGMPKERFSAEFPKEGPSILRIQQVVRGDSAAYFCASSPRGTSLDTQYFGPGTRLTVL.